One and the same sample provided the 25 T cell receptor beta chains below, sequenced in a study of human versus mouse CDR3 diversity and MHC coevolution. Here immunoSEQ multiplex PCR was the method, and the copy in TCRdb shows in-frame clones only, minus some. The profile shows approximately 81,000 clones, roughly 93% of them singletons. Material for sequencing was naive CD4+ T cells from blood. Subset specified: CD45RO-negative CD62L-positive naive CD4 T cells. The origin of the receptors is a person aged 30 to 69 in good health.

The gene calls are TRBV18 and TRBJ2-3; 8 positions match TRBD2. The germline gives CDR1 KGHSH, CDR2 LQKENI. The CDR3 extends over 15 amino acids. V lost 3 bases to trimming and J lost 5 bases; unmatched junction nucleotides: 7. The CDR3 coding sequence is TGTGCCAGCTCACCCGGGGGGGCCTCGCTAGATACGCAGTATTTT. Its translation: CASSPGGASLDTQYF.

The chain uses TRBV5-6 and TRBJ1-2; a possible D gene is TRBD1 (5 bases). Trimming left V 2 bases short and J 8 bases short, with 10 bases between. Germline V CDR1 and CDR2: SGHDT, YYEEEE. The CDR3 is 12 residues long. As DNA, the CDR3 is TGTGCCAGCAGCTTAGACAGTTGGGGCTACACCTTC. Translated: CASSLDSWGYTF.

The chain carries TRBV7-3 and TRBJ2-5, with TRBD2 identical over 10 bases. The CDR3 consists of 16 residues. From germline, CDR1 is SGHTA and CDR2 FQGTGA. V shed 5 bases and J 4 bases; nucleotides not matched to a gene: 10. CDR3 protein: CASSPRGAGGVETQYF. The CDR3 DNA reads TGTGCCAGCAGCCCAAGAGGAGCGGGAGGGGTAGAGACCCAGTACTTC.

The chain recombines TRBV9 with TRBJ1-1; no clear D. CDR3 length: 14 amino acids. V lost 5 bases, J lost 4 bases, and 15 bases lay in between. CDR1 and CDR2 (germline): SGDLS, YYNGEE. CDR3 region: CASSVDFGSTEAFF. DNA for the CDR3: TGTGCCAGCAGTGTGGACTTCGGGAGCACTGAAGCTTTCTTT.

J is TRBJ1-5 and V is TRBV28; D is unclear. CDR1 is MDHEN and CDR2 is SYDVKM in the germline V gene. The CDR3 has 15 residues. V was trimmed by 2 bases and J by 6 bases, leaving 14 bases between them. In DNA form, the CDR3 reads TGTGCCAGCAGTTTAGCCGTGGGCGGGCCTCAGCCCCAGCATTTT. Translation gives CASSLAVGGPQPQHF.

The rearrangement links TRBV11-2 to TRBJ2-5, with 8 bases identical to TRBD2. The better agreement between TRBJ2-7 and the DNA end casts doubt on the J call. The CDR3 spans 15 residues. The germline V gene encodes CDR1 SGHAT and CDR2 FQNNGV. CDR3 amino acids: CASSLGVGRAYEQYF. In DNA form, the CDR3 reads TGTGCCAGCAGCTTAGGTGTCGGGAGGGCCTACGAGCAGTACTTC.

This clone was seen only once. The sample has other DNA sequences that encode this CDR3 too. The chain carries TRBV20-1 and TRBJ2-7; no clear D. Trimming took off 5 bases at V and 2 bases at J, with 7 bases between the two ends. The germline CDR1 and CDR2 sequences are DFQATT and SNEGSKA (reference sequence). The CDR3 extends over 11 amino acids. CDR3 loop: CSARGTYEQYF. CDR3 sequence (DNA): TGCAGTGCTCGCGGAACCTACGAGCAGTACTTC.

CDR3 in DNA: TGTGCCAGCTACAGCTATCCAAATCAGCCCCAGCATTTT. This sequence encodes CASYSYPNQPQHF. V is TRBV6-5 and J is TRBJ1-5, with D uncertain. The CDR3 is 13 amino acids. V lost 8 bases, J lost 4 bases, and 12 bases lay in between. Germline lookup yields CDR1 MNHEY and CDR2 SVGAGI.

The rearrangement joins TRBV5-1 to TRBJ2-5; tentative D call: TRBD1 (6 bases). Per the germline V gene, CDR1 is SGHRS and CDR2 is YFSETQ. The V and J ends lost 2 bases and 2 bases respectively, with 10 bases between them. CDR3 length: 14 amino acids. CDR3 in amino acids: CASSLGQTQETQYF. Written as DNA, the CDR3 is TGCGCCAGCAGCTTAGGACAGACTCAAGAGACCCAGTACTTC.

The CDR3 DNA reads as TGTGCCAGCAGCCGACAGGGAGCGAGCACTGAAGCTTTCTTT. It codes for CASSRQGASTEAFF. This chain connects TRBV7-2 to TRBJ1-1; 7 nucleotides match TRBD1. V dropped 5 bases and J dropped 4; count of bases not matched to a gene: 7. This CDR3 comprises 14 residues. The germline V gene encodes CDR1 SGHTA and CDR2 FQGNSA.

The count of this clone is one. V and J are TRBV30 and TRBJ2-5; unclear D gene. The CDR3 extends over 11 amino acids. From germline, CDR1 is GTSNPN and CDR2 SVGIG (reference sequence). Trimming stripped 4 bases from V and 4 bases from J, with 7 bases between. CDR3 amino acids: CAWTVAETQYF. CDR3 bases: TGTGCCTGGACCGTGGCAGAGACCCAGTACTTC.

V and J are TRBV30 and TRBJ1-2; a possible D gene is TRBD1 (5 bases). The CDR3 is 13 amino acids. Trimming cost V 0 bases and J 8 bases, with 13 bases left between them. Germline-derived CDR1 and CDR2 are GTSNPN and SVGIG (reference sequence). The CDR3 nucleotides are TGTGCCTGGAGTGTAGGCAGGGTGGGGGGCTACACCTTC. Translated, it gives CAWSVGRVGGYTF. Drawing the rest from reference TRBV30 and TRBJ1-2, the complete variable domain is SQTIHQWPATLVQPVGSPLSLECTVEGTSNPNLYWYRQAAGRGLQLLFYSVGIGQISSEVPQNLSASRPQDRQFILSSKKLLLSDSGFYLCAWSVGRVGGYTFGSGTRLTVV.

The rearrangement links TRBV6-1 to TRBJ1-2; D call uncertain. Trimming cost V 7 bases and J 8 bases, with 14 bases left between them. The CDR3 has 12 residues. Germline V gene data show CDR1 as MNHNS and CDR2 as SASEGT. CDR3 nucleotides: TGTGCCAGCACTAACCCCCCCCTCGGCTACACCTTC. Translation: CASTNPPLGYTF.

The CDR3 region is CASSLFGRNTEAFF. In DNA form, the CDR3 reads TGTGCCAGCAGTTTATTTGGGCGTAACACTGAAGCTTTCTTT. This rearrangement joins TRBV27 to TRBJ1-1, with unresolved D. The CDR3 loop spans 14 amino acids. V was shortened by 1 base and J by 2 bases, with 8 bases between the two germline ends. The V gene's germline CDR1 is MNHEY and CDR2 SMNVEV (reference sequence).

The chain employs TRBV7-9 and TRBJ1-2, with D possibly being TRBD1 (5 bases). Per the germline V gene, CDR1 is SEHNR and CDR2 is FQNEAQ (reference sequence). This CDR3 is built from 16 residues. Trimming stripped 5 bases from V and 0 bases from J, with 16 bases between. Here the CDR3 DNA reads TGTGCCAGCAGCCCGAGCTGGGCGACAGCTAACTATGGCTACACCTTC. This codes for CASSPSWATANYGYTF.

The chain recombines TRBV5-5 with TRBJ2-1, with 7 bases lining up with TRBD2. V gave up 5 bases and J gave up 12 bases; unmatched junction bases: 14. Germline CDR1 reads SGHKS; CDR2 reads YYEKEE (reference sequence). The CDR3 consists of 14 residues. CDR3 sequence reads: CASREREANLRQFF. The CDR3 nucleotides are TGTGCCAGCAGGGAACGGGAGGCAAATCTCAGGCAGTTCTTC.

J is TRBJ1-2 and V is TRBV30; TRBD1 is a possible D gene (5 bases). Germline V gene sequence: CDR1 GTSNPN, CDR2 SVGIG (reference sequence). The CDR3 is 12 residues long. V was pared by 4 bases and J by 7 bases, with 13 bases between. In nucleotides, the CDR3 is TGTGCCTGGAATTTTGATAGGGGTGGCTACACCTTC. This codes for CAWNFDRGGYTF.

The rearrangement joins TRBV4-2 to TRBJ1-5; TRBD1 agrees at 7 bases. Trimming took 4 bases from V and 5 from J; bases not matched to a gene: 11. The CDR3 contains 16 residues. Germline-derived CDR1 and CDR2 are LGHNA and YNFKEQ. In DNA, the CDR3 is TGTGCCAGCAGCCTACATCGGGACAGTCAACATCAGCCCCAGCATTTT. Protein sequence: CASSLHRDSQHQPQHF.

The chain has TRBV5-1 and TRBJ1-1; 7 bases agree with TRBD1. CDR3 size: 16 residues. Germline CDR1 is SGHRS and CDR2 is YFSETQ. Trimming removed 2 bases from V and 0 bases from J; junction bases left unmatched: 7. The CDR3: CASSLNRQGVNTEAFF. CDR3 DNA: TGCGCCAGCAGCTTAAATCGACAGGGAGTGAACACTGAAGCTTTCTTT.

V gene TRBV18 combines with J gene TRBJ2-1, with TRBD1 matching 7 bases. Germline lookup yields CDR1 KGHSH and CDR2 LQKENI. Unmatched junction bases numbered 7, after V lost 3 bases and J lost 5 bases. CDR3 length: 15 amino acids. This chain's CDR3 is CASSPMGQTNNEQFF. The CDR3 region has the DNA TGTGCCAGCTCACCGATGGGACAGACTAACAATGAGCAGTTCTTC.

CDR3 DNA sequence: TGTGCCAGCAGCTTAGGGCTAGCGGGGGGTTCCTCCTACAATGAGCAGTTCTTC. It encodes CASSLGLAGGSSYNEQFF. The genes are TRBV7-2 and TRBJ2-1, with 11 positions matching TRBD2. CDR3 length equals 18 residues. Trimming cost V 1 base and J 0 bases; bases outside gene matches: 5. Germline V gene lookup returns CDR1 SGHTA and CDR2 FQGNSA.

CDR3 in DNA: TGTGCCAGCAGCTCGTTACAGGGGGCGCGAGTAAATAACTATGGCTACACCTTC. Protein: CASSSLQGARVNNYGYTF. The chain joins TRBV13 to TRBJ1-2, with 9 nucleotides matching TRBD1. This CDR3 comprises 18 residues. Germline loops: CDR1 PRHDT, CDR2 FYEKMQ (reference sequence). V gave up 4 bases and J gave up 1 base; unmatched junction bases: 13.

This chain connects TRBV7-9 to TRBJ2-3, with TRBD1 as a possible D gene (6 bases). Germline CDR1 and CDR2: SEHNR and FQNEAQ (reference sequence). The CDR3 spans 15 residues. The V and J ends lost 3 bases and 1 base respectively, with 11 bases between them. The CDR3 spells CASSLLTGRTDTQYF. Here the CDR3 DNA reads TGTGCCAGCAGCTTGTTGACAGGTCGCACAGATACGCAGTATTTT.

This clone was picked up one time. The chain is built from TRBV27 and TRBJ1-2; D uncertain. Trimming left V 4 bases short and J 0 bases short, with 9 bases between. The V gene's germline CDR1 is MNHEY and CDR2 SMNVEV (reference sequence). CDR3 length: 14 residues. The CDR3 DNA is TGTGCCAGCAGTTACCTCGGAGCTAACTATGGCTACACCTTC. Its protein product is CASSYLGANYGYTF.

The CDR3 protein is CASSAQRDTMNTEAFF. CDR3 in DNA: TGTGCCAGCTCAGCCCAGCGGGACACGATGAACACTGAAGCTTTCTTT. The rearrangement joins TRBV18 to TRBJ1-1; D perhaps matches TRBD1 (6 bases). Trimming shortened V by 5 bases and J by 0 bases, and 16 bases separated the two germline ends. The CDR3 extends over 16 amino acids. Germline V gene data show CDR1 as KGHSH and CDR2 as LQKENI.